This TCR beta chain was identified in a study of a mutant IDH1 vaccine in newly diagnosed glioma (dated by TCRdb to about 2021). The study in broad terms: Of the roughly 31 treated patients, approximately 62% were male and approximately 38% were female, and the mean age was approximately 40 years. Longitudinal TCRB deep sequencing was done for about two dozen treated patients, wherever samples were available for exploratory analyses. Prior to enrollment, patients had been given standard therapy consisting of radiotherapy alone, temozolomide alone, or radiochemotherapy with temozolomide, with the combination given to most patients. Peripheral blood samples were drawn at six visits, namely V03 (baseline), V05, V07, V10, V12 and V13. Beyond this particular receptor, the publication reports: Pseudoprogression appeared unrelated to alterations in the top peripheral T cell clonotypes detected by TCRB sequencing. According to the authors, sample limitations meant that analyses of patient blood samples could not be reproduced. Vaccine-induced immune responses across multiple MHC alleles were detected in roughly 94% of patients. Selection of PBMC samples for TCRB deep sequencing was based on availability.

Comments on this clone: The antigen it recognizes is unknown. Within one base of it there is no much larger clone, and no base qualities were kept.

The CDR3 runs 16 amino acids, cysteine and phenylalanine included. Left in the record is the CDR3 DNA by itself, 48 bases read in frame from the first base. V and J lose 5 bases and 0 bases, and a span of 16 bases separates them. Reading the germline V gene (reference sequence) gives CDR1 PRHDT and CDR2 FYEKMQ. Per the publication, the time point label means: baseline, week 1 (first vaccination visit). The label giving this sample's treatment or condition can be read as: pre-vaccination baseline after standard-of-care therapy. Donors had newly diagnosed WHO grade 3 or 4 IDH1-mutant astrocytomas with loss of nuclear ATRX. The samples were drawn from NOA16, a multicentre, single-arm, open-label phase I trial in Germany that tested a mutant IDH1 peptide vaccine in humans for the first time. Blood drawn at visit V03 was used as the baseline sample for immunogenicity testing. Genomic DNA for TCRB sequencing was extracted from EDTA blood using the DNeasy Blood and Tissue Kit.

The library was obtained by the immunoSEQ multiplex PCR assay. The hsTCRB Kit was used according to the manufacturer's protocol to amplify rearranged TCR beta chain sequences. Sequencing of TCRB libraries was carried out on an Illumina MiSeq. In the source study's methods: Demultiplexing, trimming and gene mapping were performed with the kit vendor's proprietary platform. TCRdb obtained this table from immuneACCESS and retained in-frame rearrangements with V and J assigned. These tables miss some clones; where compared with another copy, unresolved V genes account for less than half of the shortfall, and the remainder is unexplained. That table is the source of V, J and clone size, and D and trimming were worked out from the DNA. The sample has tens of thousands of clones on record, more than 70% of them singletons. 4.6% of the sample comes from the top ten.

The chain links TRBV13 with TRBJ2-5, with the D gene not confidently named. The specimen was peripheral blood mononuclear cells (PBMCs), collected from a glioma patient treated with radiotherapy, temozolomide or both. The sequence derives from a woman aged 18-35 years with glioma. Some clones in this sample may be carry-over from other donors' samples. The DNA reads TGTGCCAGCAGCCGTTTGGCTGGTGGGTACCAAGAGACCCAGTACTTC. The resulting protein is CASSRLAGGYQETQYF.